This T cell receptor beta chain was sequenced in a study of T-cell memory formation after mild COVID-19. The germline CDR1 and CDR2 sequences are SEHNR and FQNEAQ (reference sequence). The CDR3 has 12 amino acids. V was shortened by 4 bases and J by 0 bases, with 4 bases between the two germline ends. This clonotype has ten or more counts. TCRdb fed the 5' RACE reads into MiXCR, producing one record per CDR3 protein. This sample has roughly 600,000 distinct CDR3 sequences, with roughly 18% found just once. The sample taken for sequencing was PBMCs or a T cell subset sorted from them (not recorded which). The clonotype was recovered from an adult woman who had mild COVID-19 (a few samples of this study predate the infection). Cell type and time point are not known. The chain couples TRBV7-9 to TRBJ2-7; D not resolved. The CDR3 loop is CASSSFSYEQYF. In nucleotides, the CDR3 is TGTGCCAGCAGCTCTTTCTCCTACGAGCAGTACTTC.